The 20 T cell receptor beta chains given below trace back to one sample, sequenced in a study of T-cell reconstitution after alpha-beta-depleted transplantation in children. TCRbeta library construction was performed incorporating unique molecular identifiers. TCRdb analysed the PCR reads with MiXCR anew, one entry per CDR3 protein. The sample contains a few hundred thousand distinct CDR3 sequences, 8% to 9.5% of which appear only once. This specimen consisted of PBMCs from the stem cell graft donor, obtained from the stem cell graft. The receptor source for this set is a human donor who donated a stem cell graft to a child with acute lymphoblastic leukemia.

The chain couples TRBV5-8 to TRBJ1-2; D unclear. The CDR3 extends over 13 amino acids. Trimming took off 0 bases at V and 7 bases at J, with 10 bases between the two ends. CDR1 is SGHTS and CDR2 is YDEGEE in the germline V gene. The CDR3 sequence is CASSLGVSFGYTF. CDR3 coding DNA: TGTGCCAGCAGCTTGGGGGTCAGCTTTGGCTACACCTTC.

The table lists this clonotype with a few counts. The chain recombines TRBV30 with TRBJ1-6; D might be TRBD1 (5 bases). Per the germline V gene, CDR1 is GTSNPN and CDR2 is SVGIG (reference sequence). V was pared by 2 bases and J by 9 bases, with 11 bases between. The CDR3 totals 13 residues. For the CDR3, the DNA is TGTGCCTGGAGTTACGACAGCCGTTCACCCCTCCACTTT. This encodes CAWSYDSRSPLHF. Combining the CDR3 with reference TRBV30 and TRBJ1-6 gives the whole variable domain SQTIHQWPATLVQPVGSPLSLECTVEGTSNPNLYWYRQAAGRGLQLLFYSVGIGQISSEVPQNLSASRPQDRQFILSSKKLLLSDSGFYLCAWSYDSRSPLHFGNGTRLTVT.

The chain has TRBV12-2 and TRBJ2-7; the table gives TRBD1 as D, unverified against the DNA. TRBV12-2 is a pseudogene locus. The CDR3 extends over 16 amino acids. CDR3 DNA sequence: TGTGCAAGTCGCTTAGTATGTCAGGGAAGGGTCTACGAGCAGTACTTC. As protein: CASRLVCQGRVYEQYF.

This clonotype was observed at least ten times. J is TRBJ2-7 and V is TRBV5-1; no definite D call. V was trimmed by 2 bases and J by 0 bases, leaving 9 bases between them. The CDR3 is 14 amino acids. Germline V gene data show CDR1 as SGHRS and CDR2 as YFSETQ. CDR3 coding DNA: TGCGCCAGCAGCTTCTACGGCCTCTCCTACGAGCAGTACTTC. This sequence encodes CASSFYGLSYEQYF.

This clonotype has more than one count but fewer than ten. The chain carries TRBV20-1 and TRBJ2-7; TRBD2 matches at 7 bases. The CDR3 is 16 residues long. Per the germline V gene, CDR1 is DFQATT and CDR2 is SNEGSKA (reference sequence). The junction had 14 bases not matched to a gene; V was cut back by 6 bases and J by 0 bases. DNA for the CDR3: TGCAGTGCACAACGATGGGGGGGTCCTTTCTCCTACGAGCAGTACTTC. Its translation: CSAQRWGGPFSYEQYF.

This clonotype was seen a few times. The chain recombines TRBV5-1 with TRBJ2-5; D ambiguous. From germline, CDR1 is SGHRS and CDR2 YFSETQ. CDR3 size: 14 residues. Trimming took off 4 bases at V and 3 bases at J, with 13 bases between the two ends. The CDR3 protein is CASSHAGSEETQYF. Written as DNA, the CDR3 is TGCGCCAGCAGCCATGCCGGCTCCGAAGAGACCCAGTACTTC. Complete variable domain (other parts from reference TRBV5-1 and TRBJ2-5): KAGVTQTPRYLIKTRGQQVTLSCSPISGHRSVSWYQQTPGQGLQFLFEYFSETQRNKGNFPGRFSGRQFSNSRSEMNVSTLELGDSALYLCASSHAGSEETQYFGPGTRLLVL.

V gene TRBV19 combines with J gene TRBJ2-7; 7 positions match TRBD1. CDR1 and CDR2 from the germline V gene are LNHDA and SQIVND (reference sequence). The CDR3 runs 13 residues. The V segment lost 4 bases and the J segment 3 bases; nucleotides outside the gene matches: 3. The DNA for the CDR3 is TGTGCCAGTAGTAGGGGACAGCTCTACGAGCAGTACTTC. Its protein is CASSRGQLYEQYF.

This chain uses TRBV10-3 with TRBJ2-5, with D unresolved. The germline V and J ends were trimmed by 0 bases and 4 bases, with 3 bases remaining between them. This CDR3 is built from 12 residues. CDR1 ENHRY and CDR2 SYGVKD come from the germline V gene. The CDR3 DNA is TGTGCCATCAGTGAGTCGACAGAGACCCAGTACTTC. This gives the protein CAISESTETQYF.

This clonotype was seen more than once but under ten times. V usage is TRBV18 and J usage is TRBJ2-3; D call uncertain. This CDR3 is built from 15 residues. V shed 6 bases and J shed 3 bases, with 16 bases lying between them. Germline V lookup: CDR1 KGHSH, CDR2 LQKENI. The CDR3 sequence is CASSVSATSTDTQYF. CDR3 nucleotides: TGTGCCAGCTCGGTATCTGCAACTTCGACAGATACGCAGTATTTT.

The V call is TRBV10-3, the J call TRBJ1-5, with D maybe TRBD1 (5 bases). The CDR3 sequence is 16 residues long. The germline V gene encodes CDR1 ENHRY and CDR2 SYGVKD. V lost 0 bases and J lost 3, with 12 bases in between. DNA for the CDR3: TGTGCCATCAGTGAGTCTGGAACTGGGGCCAATCAGCCCCAGCATTTT. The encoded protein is CAISESGTGANQPQHF.

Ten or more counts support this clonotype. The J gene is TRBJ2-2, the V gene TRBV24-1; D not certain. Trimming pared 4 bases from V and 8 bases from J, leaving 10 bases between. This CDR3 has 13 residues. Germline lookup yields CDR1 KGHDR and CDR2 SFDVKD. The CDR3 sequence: CATSEFHGGELFF. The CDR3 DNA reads TGTGCCACCAGTGAATTCCATGGAGGGGAGCTGTTTTTT.

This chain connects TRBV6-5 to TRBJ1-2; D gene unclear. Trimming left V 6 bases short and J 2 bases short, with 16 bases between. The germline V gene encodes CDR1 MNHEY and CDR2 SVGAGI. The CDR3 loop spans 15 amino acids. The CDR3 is CASRNGPARNYGYTF. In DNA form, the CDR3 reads TGTGCCAGCAGAAACGGGCCAGCGAGAAACTATGGCTACACCTTC.

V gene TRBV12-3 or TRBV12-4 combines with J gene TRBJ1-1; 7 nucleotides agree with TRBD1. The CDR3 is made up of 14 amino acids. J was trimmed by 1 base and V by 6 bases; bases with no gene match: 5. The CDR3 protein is CASRPGTANTEAFF. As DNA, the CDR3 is TGTGCCAGCAGACCCGGGACAGCGAACACTGAAGCTTTCTTT.

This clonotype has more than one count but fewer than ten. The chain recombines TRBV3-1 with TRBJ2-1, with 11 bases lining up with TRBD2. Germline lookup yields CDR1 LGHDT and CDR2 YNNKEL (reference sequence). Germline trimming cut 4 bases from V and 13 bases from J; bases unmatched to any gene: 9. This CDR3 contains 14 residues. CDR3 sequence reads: CASSPPGLAARQFF. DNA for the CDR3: TGTGCCAGCAGCCCACCGGGACTAGCGGCCCGACAGTTCTTC.

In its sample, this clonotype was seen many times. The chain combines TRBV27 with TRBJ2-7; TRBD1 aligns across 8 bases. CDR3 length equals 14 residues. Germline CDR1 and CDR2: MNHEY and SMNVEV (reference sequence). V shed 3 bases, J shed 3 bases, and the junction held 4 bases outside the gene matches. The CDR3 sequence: CASSLSGQDYEQYF. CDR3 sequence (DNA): TGTGCCAGCAGTTTGTCGGGACAGGACTACGAGCAGTACTTC.

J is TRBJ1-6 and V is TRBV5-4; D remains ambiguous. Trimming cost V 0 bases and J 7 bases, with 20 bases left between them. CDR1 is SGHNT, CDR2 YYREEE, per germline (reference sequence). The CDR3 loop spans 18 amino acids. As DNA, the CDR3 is TGTGCCAGCAGCTTGGCGCCCGCCATGCCACCAACAAATTCACCCCTCCACTTT. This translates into CASSLAPAMPPTNSPLHF.

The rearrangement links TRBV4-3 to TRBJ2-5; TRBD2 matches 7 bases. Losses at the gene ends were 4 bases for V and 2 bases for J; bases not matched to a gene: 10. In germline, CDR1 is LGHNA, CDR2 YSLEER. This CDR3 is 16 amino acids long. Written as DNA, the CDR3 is TGCGCCAGCAGCCCTAGACTAAGACTAGCACAAGAGACCCAGTACTTC. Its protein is CASSPRLRLAQETQYF.

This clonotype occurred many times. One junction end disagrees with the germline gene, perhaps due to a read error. The DNA of the CDR3 is TGTGCCAGCAGCCAAAATGAGGCCGGGACGGAGGTTTTC. The encoded protein is CASSQNEAGTEVF. This rearrangement joins TRBV4-2 to TRBJ2-7, with D perhaps TRBD1 or TRBD2 (5 bases each). Germline V CDR1 and CDR2: LGHNA, YNFKEQ. This CDR3 is built from 13 residues.

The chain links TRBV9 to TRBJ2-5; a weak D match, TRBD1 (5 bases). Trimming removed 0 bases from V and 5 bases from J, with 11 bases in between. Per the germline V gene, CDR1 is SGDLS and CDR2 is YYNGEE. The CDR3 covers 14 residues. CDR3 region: CASSVERGWETQYF. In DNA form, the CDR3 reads TGTGCCAGCAGCGTAGAAAGGGGCTGGGAGACCCAGTACTTC. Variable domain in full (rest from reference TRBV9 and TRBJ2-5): DSGVTQTPKHLITATGQRVTLRCSPRSGDLSVYWYQQSLDQGLQFLIQYYNGEERAKGNILERFSAQQFPDLHSELNLSSLELGDSALYFCASSVERGWETQYFGPGTRLLVL.

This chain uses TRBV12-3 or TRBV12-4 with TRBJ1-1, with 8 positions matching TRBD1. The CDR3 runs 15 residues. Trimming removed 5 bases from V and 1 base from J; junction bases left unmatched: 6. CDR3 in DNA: TGTGCCAGCAGTCAGAGCAGGGGGCAGAACACTGAAGCTTTCTTT. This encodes CASSQSRGQNTEAFF.